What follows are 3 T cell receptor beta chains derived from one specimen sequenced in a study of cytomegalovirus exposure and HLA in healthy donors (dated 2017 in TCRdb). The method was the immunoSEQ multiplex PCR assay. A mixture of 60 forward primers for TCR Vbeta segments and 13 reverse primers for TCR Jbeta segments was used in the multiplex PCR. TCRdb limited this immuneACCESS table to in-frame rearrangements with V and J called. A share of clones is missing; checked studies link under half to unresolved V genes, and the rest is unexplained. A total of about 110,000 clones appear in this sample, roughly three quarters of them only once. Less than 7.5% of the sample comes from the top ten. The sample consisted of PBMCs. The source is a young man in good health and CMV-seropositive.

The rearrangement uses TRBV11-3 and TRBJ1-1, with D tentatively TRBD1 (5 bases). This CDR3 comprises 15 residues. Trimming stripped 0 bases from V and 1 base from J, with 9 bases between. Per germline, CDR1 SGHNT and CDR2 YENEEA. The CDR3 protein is CASSLDLTANTEAFF. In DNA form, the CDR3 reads TGTGCCAGCAGCTTAGATCTGACAGCGAACACTGAAGCTTTCTTT.

Here the CDR3 reads CASSLSPGGTDTQYF. As DNA, the CDR3 is TGTGCCAGCAGTTTATCGCCAGGGGGCACAGATACGCAGTATTTT. V gene TRBV27 combines with J gene TRBJ2-3, with D perhaps matching TRBD1 (6 bases). The CDR3 covers 15 residues. Trimming left V 0 bases short and J 1 base short, with 8 bases between. Germline V gene data show CDR1 as MNHEY and CDR2 as SMNVEV (reference sequence).

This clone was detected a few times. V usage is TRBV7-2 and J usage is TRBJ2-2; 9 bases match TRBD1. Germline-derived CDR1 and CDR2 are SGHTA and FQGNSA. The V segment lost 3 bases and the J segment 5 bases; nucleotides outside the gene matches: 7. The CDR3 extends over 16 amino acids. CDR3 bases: TGTGCCAGCAGCTTGGGACAGGGTATAAGGACCGGGGAGCTGTTTTTT. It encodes CASSLGQGIRTGELFF.